This T cell receptor beta chain is from a study of brain T cells in children with intractable seizures. The CDR3 loop spans 17 amino acids. Germline CDR1 and CDR2: LGHNA and YNFKEQ. Germline trimming cut 1 base from V and 8 bases from J; bases unmatched to any gene: 8. This table comes from immunoSEQ multiplex PCR, and its TCRdb copy is limited to in-frame clones, with some not included. The data show a few hundred thousand clones, 93% seen once. Regarding time point: blood from clinic visit 5 months post-surgery; TSC patient then seizure free. This clonotype originated in a boy under three years old with tuberous sclerosis and intractable seizures. V and J are TRBV4-2 and TRBJ2-1; 13 bases agree with TRBD2. Sequences were derived from peripheral blood, sampled about 5 months after surgery. CDR3 sequence (DNA): TGTGCCAGCAGCCAAGTTGTCGGGACTAGCGGGACCTATGAGCAGTTCTTC. Translating gives CASSQVVGTSGTYEQFF.